This is a list of T cell receptor beta chains from one sample in a study of blood T cell repertoires in COVID-19. The repertoire was sequenced with immunoSEQ multiplex PCR; TCRdb's copy has only in-frame clones and lacks some. This sample carries more than 60,000 clones, 75% to 90% of them seen once, and the ten largest clones take 4.5% to 5%. The sample taken for sequencing was peripheral blood. All receptors come from a woman aged 45-65 years with active COVID-19. Both conserved end residues are part of each CDR3. Fields, in order: D gene, clone size, J gene, V gene, CDR3 protein, CDR3 DNA. The D gene is left open where the match is weak. Clone size is given for some rows only: seen once, a few or many times, or a class if the clone is expanded.

d_call: TRBD2
clone_size: NA
j_call: TRBJ2-1
v_call: TRBV19
cdr3_aa: CASSRTSGGYNEQFF
cdr3_nt: TGTGCCAGTAGTAGAACTAGCGGGGGGTACAATGAGCAGTTCTTC

d_call: NA
clone_size: NA
j_call: TRBJ2-1
v_call: TRBV9
cdr3_aa: CASSQGGGINEQFF
cdr3_nt: TGTGCCAGCAGCCAAGGTGGGGGGATCAATGAGCAGTTCTTC

d_call: NA
clone_size: NA
j_call: TRBJ2-7
v_call: TRBV11-2
cdr3_aa: CASSPSWGAGSYEQYF
cdr3_nt: TGTGCCAGCAGCCCTAGCTGGGGTGCGGGATCCTACGAGCAGTACTTC

d_call: TRBD2
clone_size: NA
j_call: TRBJ2-2
v_call: TRBV7-9
cdr3_aa: CASGGSGSYGELFF
cdr3_nt: TGTGCCAGCGGGGGGAGCGGGAGTTACGGGGAGCTGTTTTTT

d_call: NA
clone_size: NA
j_call: TRBJ2-7
v_call: TRBV7-9
cdr3_aa: CASSLGDINYEQYF
cdr3_nt: TGTGCCAGCAGCTTAGGGGACATCAACTACGAGCAGTACTTC

d_call: NA
clone_size: NA
j_call: TRBJ1-2
v_call: TRBV18
cdr3_aa: CASSPIHGENGYTF
cdr3_nt: TGTGCCAGCTCACCAATTCACGGGGAAAATGGCTACACCTTC

d_call: NA
clone_size: NA
j_call: TRBJ1-1
v_call: TRBV29-1
cdr3_aa: CSGYSGMVNTEAFF
cdr3_nt: TGCAGCGGGTACTCGGGGATGGTGAACACTGAAGCTTTCTTT

d_call: NA
clone_size: NA
j_call: TRBJ1-5
v_call: TRBV19
cdr3_aa: CASREAGRIRNQPQHF
cdr3_nt: TGTGCCAGTAGGGAAGCAGGGAGGATACGCAATCAGCCCCAGCATTTT

d_call: TRBD2
clone_size: NA
j_call: TRBJ2-1
v_call: TRBV3-1/TRBV3-2
cdr3_aa: CASSLGTSGSIGNEQFF
cdr3_nt: TGTGCCAGCAGCCTCGGGACTAGCGGGAGTATAGGCAATGAGCAGTTCTTC

d_call: NA
clone_size: few
j_call: TRBJ1-5
v_call: TRBV11-2
cdr3_aa: CASSLGTGFNQPQHF
cdr3_nt: TGTGCCAGCAGCTTAGGAACAGGTTTCAATCAGCCCCAGCATTTT

d_call: NA
clone_size: NA
j_call: TRBJ2-5
v_call: TRBV28
cdr3_aa: CASSLGETQYF
cdr3_nt: TGTGCCAGCAGTTTAGGCGAGACCCAGTACTTC

d_call: TRBD2
clone_size: NA
j_call: TRBJ2-3
v_call: TRBV19
cdr3_aa: CASSIGTSIVTDTQYF
cdr3_nt: TGTGCCAGTAGTATAGGGACTAGCATAGTGACAGATACGCAGTATTTT

d_call: TRBD1
clone_size: NA
j_call: TRBJ2-4
v_call: TRBV7-9
cdr3_aa: CASSRLGGPKDIQYF
cdr3_nt: TGTGCCAGCAGCCGTCTAGGGGGCCCCAAGGACATTCAGTACTTC

d_call: NA
clone_size: NA
j_call: TRBJ2-3
v_call: TRBV4-1
cdr3_aa: CASSPRQGSDTQYF
cdr3_nt: TGCGCCAGCAGCCCCAGGCAGGGGTCAGATACGCAGTATTTT

d_call: TRBD1
clone_size: NA
j_call: TRBJ1-1
v_call: TRBV5-1
cdr3_aa: CASSENPGQGDTEAFF
cdr3_nt: TGCGCCAGCAGCGAAAACCCGGGACAGGGGGACACTGAAGCTTTCTTT

d_call: NA
clone_size: few
j_call: TRBJ2-7
v_call: TRBV7-3
cdr3_aa: CASSLMRASYEQYF
cdr3_nt: TGTGCCAGCAGCTTAATGCGGGCATCCTACGAGCAGTACTTC

d_call: NA
clone_size: NA
j_call: TRBJ1-2
v_call: TRBV2
cdr3_aa: CASEDPLPPLGYTF
cdr3_nt: TGTGCCAGCGAGGATCCCCTCCCCCCCCTTGGCTACACCTTC

d_call: NA
clone_size: NA
j_call: TRBJ2-1
v_call: TRBV5-1
cdr3_aa: CASSLLGNGVNNEQFF
cdr3_nt: TGCGCCAGCAGCTTGTTAGGGAACGGGGTAAACAATGAGCAGTTCTTC

d_call: TRBD1
clone_size: NA
j_call: TRBJ1-4
v_call: TRBV15
cdr3_aa: CATSRDQGAMGEKLFF
cdr3_nt: TGTGCCACCAGCAGAGATCAGGGGGCTATGGGGGAAAAACTGTTTTTT

d_call: TRBD2
clone_size: NA
j_call: TRBJ2-4
v_call: TRBV5-7
cdr3_aa: CASSLKSSGSFTKNIQYF
cdr3_nt: TGTGCCAGCAGCTTGAAGTCTAGCGGGAGTTTTACCAAAAACATTCAGTACTTC

d_call: NA
clone_size: NA
j_call: TRBJ2-7
v_call: TRBV18
cdr3_aa: CASSPPTGTNEQYF
cdr3_nt: TGTGCCAGCTCACCCCCCACAGGGACCAACGAGCAGTACTTC

d_call: TRBD2
clone_size: NA
j_call: TRBJ2-1
v_call: TRBV29-1
cdr3_aa: CSPRVLADYNEQFF
cdr3_nt: TGCAGCCCCAGGGTACTAGCGGACTACAATGAGCAGTTCTTC

d_call: TRBD1
clone_size: NA
j_call: TRBJ1-6
v_call: TRBV18
cdr3_aa: CASSPTGSGQGGNSPLHF
cdr3_nt: TGTGCCAGCTCACCAACCGGATCGGGACAGGGGGGAAATTCACCCCTCCACTTT

d_call: NA
clone_size: once
j_call: TRBJ1-1
v_call: TRBV29-1
cdr3_aa: CSVLQLSHTEAFF
cdr3_nt: TGCAGCGTGCTACAGCTTTCCCACACTGAAGCTTTCTTT

d_call: TRBD2
clone_size: NA
j_call: TRBJ2-5
v_call: TRBV19
cdr3_aa: CASSTGLAGGETQYF
cdr3_nt: TGTGCCAGTAGTACAGGACTAGCGGGCGGAGAGACCCAGTACTTC

d_call: NA
clone_size: NA
j_call: TRBJ1-1
v_call: TRBV18
cdr3_aa: CASSQAMNTEAFF
cdr3_nt: TGTGCCAGCTCCCAGGCCATGAACACTGAAGCTTTCTTT

d_call: NA
clone_size: NA
j_call: TRBJ1-3
v_call: TRBV9
cdr3_aa: CASSVGRGASGNTIYF
cdr3_nt: TGTGCCAGCAGCGTAGGTCGGGGGGCGTCGGGAAACACCATATATTTT

d_call: NA
clone_size: NA
j_call: TRBJ2-1
v_call: TRBV18
cdr3_aa: CASSPPSLIWNEQFF
cdr3_nt: TGTGCCAGCTCACCACCTAGCTTAATCTGGAATGAGCAGTTCTTC